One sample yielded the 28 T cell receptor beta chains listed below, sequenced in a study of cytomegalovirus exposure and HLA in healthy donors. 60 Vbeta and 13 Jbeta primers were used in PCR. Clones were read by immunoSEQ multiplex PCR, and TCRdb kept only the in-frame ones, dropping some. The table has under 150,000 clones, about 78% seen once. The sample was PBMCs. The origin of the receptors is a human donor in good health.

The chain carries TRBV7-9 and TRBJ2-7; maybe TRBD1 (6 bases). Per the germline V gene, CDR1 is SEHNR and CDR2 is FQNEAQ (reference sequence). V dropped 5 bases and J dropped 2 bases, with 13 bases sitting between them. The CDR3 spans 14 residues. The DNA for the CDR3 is TGTGCCAGCAGCCAAACGGACAGAGCCTACGAGCAGTACTTC. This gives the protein CASSQTDRAYEQYF.

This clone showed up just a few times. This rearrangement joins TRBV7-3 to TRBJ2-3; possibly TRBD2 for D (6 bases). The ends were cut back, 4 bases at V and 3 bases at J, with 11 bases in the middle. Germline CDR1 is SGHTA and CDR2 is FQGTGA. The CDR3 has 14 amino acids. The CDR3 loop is CASSSTGVTDTQYF. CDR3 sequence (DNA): TGTGCCAGCAGCTCTACGGGGGTTACAGATACGCAGTATTTT. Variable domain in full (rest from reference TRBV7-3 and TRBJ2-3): GAGVSQTPSNKVTEKGKYVELRCDPISGHTALYWYRQSLGQGPEFLIYFQGTGAADDSGLPNDRFFAVRPEGSVSTLKIQRTERGDSAVYLCASSSTGVTDTQYFGPGTRLTVL.

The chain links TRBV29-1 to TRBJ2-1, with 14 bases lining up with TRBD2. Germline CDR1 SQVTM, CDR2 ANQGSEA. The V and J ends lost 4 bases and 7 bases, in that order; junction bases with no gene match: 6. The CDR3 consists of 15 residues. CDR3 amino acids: CSVVGLAGVGNEQFF. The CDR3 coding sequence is TGCAGCGTTGTGGGACTAGCGGGAGTCGGTAATGAGCAGTTCTTC.

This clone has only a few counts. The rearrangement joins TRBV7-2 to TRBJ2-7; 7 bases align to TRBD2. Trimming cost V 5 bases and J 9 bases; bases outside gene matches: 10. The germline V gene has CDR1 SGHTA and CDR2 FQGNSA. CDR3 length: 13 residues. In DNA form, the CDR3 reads TGTGCCAGCAGCCCCCTCGAGCGGGGTGGGCAGTACTTC. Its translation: CASSPLERGGQYF.

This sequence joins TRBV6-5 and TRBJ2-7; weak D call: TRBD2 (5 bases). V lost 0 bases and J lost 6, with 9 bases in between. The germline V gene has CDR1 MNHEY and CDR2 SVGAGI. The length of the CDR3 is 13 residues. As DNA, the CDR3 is TGTGCCAGCAGTTACTCAGGAGGTGGCGAGCAGTACTTC. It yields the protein CASSYSGGGEQYF.

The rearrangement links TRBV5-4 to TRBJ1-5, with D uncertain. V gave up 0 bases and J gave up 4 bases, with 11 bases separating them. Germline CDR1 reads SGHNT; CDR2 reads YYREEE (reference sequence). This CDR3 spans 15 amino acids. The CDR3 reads CASSLDGRGNQPQHF. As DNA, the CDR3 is TGTGCCAGCAGCTTGGATGGACGGGGAAATCAGCCCCAGCATTTT.

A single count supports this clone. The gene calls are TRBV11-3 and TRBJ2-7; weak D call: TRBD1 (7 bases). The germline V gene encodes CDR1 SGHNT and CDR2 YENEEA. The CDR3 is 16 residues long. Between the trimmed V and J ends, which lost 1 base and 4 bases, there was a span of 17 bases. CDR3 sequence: CASSLGDSGGLYEQYF. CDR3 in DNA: TGTGCCAGCAGCTTAGGGGACAGTGGGGGACTTTACGAGCAGTACTTC.

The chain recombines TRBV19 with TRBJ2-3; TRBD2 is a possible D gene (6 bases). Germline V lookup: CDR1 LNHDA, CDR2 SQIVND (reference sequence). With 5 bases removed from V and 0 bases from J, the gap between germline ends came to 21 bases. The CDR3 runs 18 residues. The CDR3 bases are TGTGCCAGTAGTCTATTGACCCTGGGGGGACCTAGCACAGATACGCAGTATTTT. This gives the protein CASSLLTLGGPSTDTQYF. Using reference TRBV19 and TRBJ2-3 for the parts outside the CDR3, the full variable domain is DGGITQSPKYLFRKEGQNVTLSCEQNLNHDAMYWYRQDPGQGLRLIYYSQIVNDFQKGDIAEGYSVSREKKESFPLTVTSAQKNPTAFYLCASSLLTLGGPSTDTQYFGPGTRLTVL.

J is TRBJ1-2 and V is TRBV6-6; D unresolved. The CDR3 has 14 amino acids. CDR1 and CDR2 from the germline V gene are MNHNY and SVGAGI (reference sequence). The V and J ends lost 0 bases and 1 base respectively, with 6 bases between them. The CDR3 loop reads CASSYSRGNYGYTF. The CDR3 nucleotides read TGTGCCAGCAGTTACTCTCGGGGTAACTATGGCTACACCTTC.

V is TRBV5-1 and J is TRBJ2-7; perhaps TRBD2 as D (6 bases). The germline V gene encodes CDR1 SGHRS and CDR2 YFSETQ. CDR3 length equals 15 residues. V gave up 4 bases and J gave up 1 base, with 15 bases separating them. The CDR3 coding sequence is TGCGCCAGCAGCCCGCTTCCGGGGGAGTCCTACGAGCAGTACTTC. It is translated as CASSPLPGESYEQYF.

The CDR3 loop reads CASSRGTEINYGYTF. CDR3 in DNA: TGTGCCAGCAGCAGAGGGACAGAAATTAACTATGGCTACACCTTC. The rearrangement uses TRBV11-2 and TRBJ1-2; 7 bases fit TRBD1. The V and J ends lost 5 bases and 1 base, in that order; junction bases with no gene match: 7. Germline assignment: CDR1 SGHAT and CDR2 FQNNGV. There are 15 residues in the CDR3. The whole variable domain, remainder taken from reference TRBV11-2 and TRBJ1-2, is EAGVAQSPRYKIIEKRQSVAFWCNPISGHATLYWYQQILGQGPKLLIQFQNNGVVDDSQLPKDRFSAERLKGVDSTLKIQPAKLEDSAVYLCASSRGTEINYGYTFGSGTRLTVV.

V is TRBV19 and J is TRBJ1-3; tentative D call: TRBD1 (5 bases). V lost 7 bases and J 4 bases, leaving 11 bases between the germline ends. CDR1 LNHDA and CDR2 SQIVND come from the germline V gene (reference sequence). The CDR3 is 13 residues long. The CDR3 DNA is TGTGCCAGTACGCAAGGGGCCGGAAACACCATATATTTT. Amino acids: CASTQGAGNTIYF.

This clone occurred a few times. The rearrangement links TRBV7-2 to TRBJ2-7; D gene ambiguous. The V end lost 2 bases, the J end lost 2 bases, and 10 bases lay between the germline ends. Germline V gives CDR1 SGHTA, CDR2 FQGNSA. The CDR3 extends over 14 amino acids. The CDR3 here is CASSLNQVPYEQYF. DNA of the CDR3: TGTGCCAGCAGCTTAAACCAGGTCCCCTACGAGCAGTACTTC.

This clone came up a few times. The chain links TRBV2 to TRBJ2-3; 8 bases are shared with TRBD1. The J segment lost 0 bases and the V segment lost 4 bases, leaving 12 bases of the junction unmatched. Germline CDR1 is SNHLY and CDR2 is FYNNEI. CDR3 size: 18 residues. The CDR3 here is CASSVNHPRTGSTDTQYF. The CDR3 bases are TGTGCCAGCAGTGTAAACCATCCGCGGACAGGGAGCACAGATACGCAGTATTTT.

The CDR3: CASSVGTGGLFSGNTIYF. CDR3 DNA sequence: TGTGCCAGCTCGGTGGGCACAGGGGGCCTGTTTTCAGGAAACACCATATATTTT. The rearrangement uses TRBV18 and TRBJ1-3; TRBD1 aligns across 9 bases. The CDR3 is 18 residues long. The V gene end was trimmed by 6 bases and the J gene end by 4 bases; junction bases not matched to a gene: 16. CDR1 KGHSH and CDR2 LQKENI come from the germline V gene.

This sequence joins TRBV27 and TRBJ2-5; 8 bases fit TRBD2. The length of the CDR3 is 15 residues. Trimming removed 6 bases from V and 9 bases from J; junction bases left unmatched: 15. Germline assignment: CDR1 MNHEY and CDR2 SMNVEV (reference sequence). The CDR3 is CASRGGGTSGCAQYF. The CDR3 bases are TGTGCCAGCAGAGGGGGGGGGACTAGTGGTTGTGCCCAGTACTTC.

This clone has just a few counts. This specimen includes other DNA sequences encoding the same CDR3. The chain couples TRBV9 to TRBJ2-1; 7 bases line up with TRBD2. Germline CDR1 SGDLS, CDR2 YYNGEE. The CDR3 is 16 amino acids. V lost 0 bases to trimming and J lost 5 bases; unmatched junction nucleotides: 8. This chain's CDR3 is CASSVGPSGGDNEQFF. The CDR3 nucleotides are TGTGCCAGCAGCGTAGGCCCTAGCGGAGGGGACAATGAGCAGTTCTTC.

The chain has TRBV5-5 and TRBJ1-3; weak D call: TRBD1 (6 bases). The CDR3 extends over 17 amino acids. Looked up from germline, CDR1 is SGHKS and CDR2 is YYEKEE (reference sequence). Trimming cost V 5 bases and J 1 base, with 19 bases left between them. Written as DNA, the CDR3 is TGTGCCAGCAGGATGCCGCTGGCGGGGGCATCTGGAAACACCATATATTTT. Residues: CASRMPLAGASGNTIYF.

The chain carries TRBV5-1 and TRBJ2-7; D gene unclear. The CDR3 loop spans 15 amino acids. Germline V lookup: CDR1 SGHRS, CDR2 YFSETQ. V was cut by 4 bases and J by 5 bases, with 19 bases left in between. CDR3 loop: CASSPRSSRLDEQYF. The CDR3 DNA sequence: TGCGCCAGCAGCCCGAGGAGTAGCCGACTCGACGAGCAGTACTTC.

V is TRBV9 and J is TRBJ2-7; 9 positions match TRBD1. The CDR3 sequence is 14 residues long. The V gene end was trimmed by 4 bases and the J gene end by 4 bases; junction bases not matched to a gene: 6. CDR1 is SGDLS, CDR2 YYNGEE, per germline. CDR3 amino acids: CASSPGQGGYEQYF. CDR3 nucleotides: TGTGCCAGCAGCCCGGGACAGGGAGGGTACGAGCAGTACTTC.

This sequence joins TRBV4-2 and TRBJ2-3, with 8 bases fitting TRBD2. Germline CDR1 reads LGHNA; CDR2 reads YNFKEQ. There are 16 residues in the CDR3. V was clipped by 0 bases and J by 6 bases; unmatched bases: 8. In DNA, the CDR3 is TGTGCCAGCAGCCAAGAGTACGGGGGGGCCGGTGATACGCAGTATTTT. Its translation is CASSQEYGGAGDTQYF.

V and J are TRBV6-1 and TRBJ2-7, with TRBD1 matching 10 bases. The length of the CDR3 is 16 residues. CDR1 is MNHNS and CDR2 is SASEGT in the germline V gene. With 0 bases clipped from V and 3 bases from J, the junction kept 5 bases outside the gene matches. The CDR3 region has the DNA TGTGCCAGCAGTGAAGCACGTGGACAGGGGGTCTACGAGCAGTACTTC. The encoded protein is CASSEARGQGVYEQYF.

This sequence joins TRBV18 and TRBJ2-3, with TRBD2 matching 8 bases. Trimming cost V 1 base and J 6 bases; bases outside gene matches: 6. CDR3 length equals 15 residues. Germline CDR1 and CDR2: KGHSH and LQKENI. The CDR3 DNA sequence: TGTGCCAGCTCACCACGGTGGACTAGCAACGATACGCAGTATTTT. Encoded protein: CASSPRWTSNDTQYF.

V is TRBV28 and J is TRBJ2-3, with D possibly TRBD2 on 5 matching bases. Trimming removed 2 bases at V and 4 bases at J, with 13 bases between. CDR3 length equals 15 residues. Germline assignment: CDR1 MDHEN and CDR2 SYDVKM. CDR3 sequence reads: CASSLAVGVADTQYF. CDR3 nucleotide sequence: TGTGCCAGCAGTTTAGCAGTCGGGGTAGCAGATACGCAGTATTTT. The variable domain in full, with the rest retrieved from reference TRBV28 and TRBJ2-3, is DVKVTQSSRYLVKRTGEKVFLECVQDMDHENMFWYRQDPGLGLRLIYFSYDVKMKEKGDIPEGYSVSREKKERFSLILESASTNQTSMYLCASSLAVGVADTQYFGPGTRLTVL.

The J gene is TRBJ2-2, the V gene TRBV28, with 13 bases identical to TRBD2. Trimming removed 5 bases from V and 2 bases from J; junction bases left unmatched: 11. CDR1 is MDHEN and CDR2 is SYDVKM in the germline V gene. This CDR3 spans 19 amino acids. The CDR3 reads CASSQYRLAGGGNTGELFF. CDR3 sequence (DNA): TGTGCCAGCAGTCAATACCGACTAGCGGGAGGCGGTAACACCGGGGAGCTGTTTTTT.

The CDR3 loop reads CASSPVGANEQFF. CDR3 DNA sequence: TGTGCCAGCAGCCCGGTTGGGGCGAATGAGCAGTTCTTC. The chain links TRBV5-6 to TRBJ2-1; a weak D match, TRBD1 (5 bases). Trimming cost V 4 bases and J 7 bases, with 12 bases left between them. CDR3 length equals 13 residues. Looked up from germline, CDR1 is SGHDT and CDR2 is YYEEEE.

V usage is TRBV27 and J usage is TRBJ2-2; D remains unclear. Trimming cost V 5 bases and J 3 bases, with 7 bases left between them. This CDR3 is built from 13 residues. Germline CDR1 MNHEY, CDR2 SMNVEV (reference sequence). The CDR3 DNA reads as TGTGCCAGCAGTAACTACTACACCGGGGAGCTGTTTTTT. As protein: CASSNYYTGELFF.

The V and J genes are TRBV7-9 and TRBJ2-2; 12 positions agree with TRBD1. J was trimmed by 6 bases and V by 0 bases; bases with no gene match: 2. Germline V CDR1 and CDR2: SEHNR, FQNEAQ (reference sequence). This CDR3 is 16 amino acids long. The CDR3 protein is CASSLAGQGAAGELFF. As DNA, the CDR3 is TGTGCCAGCAGCTTAGCGGGACAGGGGGCAGCCGGGGAGCTGTTTTTT.